A single TCR beta chain is shown here with its context. This sample is part of a study of blood T cell repertoires in COVID-19. Study-wide background: Some COVID-19 samples were acute and others convalescent; all came from the United States, Italy and Spain.

Repertoires were generated with immunoSEQ multiplex PCR, while TCRdb's copy carries only in-frame clones and drops some. Among 350,000 to 450,000 clones listed, roughly 90% were seen once. V shed 5 bases, J shed 2 bases, and the junction held 14 bases outside the gene matches. CDR3 length equals 17 residues. The germline CDR1 and CDR2 sequences are KGHSH and LQKENI. Specimen: peripheral blood. This TCR was recovered from a woman aged 55-70 years with COVID-19, enrolled during active disease. J is TRBJ1-2 and V is TRBV18; TRBD1 agrees at 7 bases. In DNA form, the CDR3 reads TGTGCCAGCTCATCGTGGGACAGACCAGATTCAAACTATGGCTACACCTTC. Translating gives CASSSWDRPDSNYGYTF. Looking up the rest from reference TRBV18 and TRBJ1-2 gives the full variable domain: NAGVMQNPRHLVRRRGQEARLRCSPMKGHSHVYWYRQLPEEGLKFMVYLQKENIIDESGMPKERFSAEFPKEGPSILRIQQVVRGDSAAYFCASSSWDRPDSNYGYTFGSGTRLTVV.